The 28 T cell receptor beta chains reported below all come from one sample, sequenced in a study of beta chain features in type 1 diabetes. Whole-study results and caveats: All four CD4+ subsets from Type 1 diabetes patients carried moderately but significantly shorter TCRB CDR3s.

Of the isolated RNA, all was reverse transcribed, and so the sequenced material was expressed TCRB transcripts. Measured with immunoSEQ multiplex PCR; TCRdb has only the in-frame clones, and not every one. The sample yields 200,000 to 300,000 clones, approximately 11% seen once. These receptors have no identified antigens. The source material was naive CD4+ T cells from blood. The receptor set was obtained from a man under 40 with type 1 diabetes.

The genes are TRBV6-5 and TRBJ1-6, with TRBD1 matching over 8 bases. CDR3 length equals 16 residues. The V and J ends lost 2 bases and 5 bases, in that order; junction bases with no gene match: 5. Germline V CDR1 and CDR2: MNHEY, SVGAGI. The CDR3 region has the DNA TGTGCCAGCAGTTACCGCGGGACAGGCGATAATTCACCCCTCCACTTT. Its protein is CASSYRGTGDNSPLHF.

The chain couples TRBV7-9 to TRBJ2-7; 9 bases fit TRBD1. This CDR3 has 15 amino acids. The ends lost 1 base at V and 8 bases at J; junction bases unmatched: 9. Germline V gives CDR1 SEHNR, CDR2 FQNEAQ (reference sequence). The CDR3 loop is CASSLVGTGTHQQYF. The CDR3 bases are TGTGCCAGCAGCTTAGTCGGGACAGGGACTCACCAGCAGTACTTC.

This clone has just a few counts. V usage is TRBV19 and J usage is TRBJ2-7, with D perhaps matching TRBD1 (6 bases). This CDR3 region has 13 residues. Germline loops: CDR1 LNHDA, CDR2 SQIVND (reference sequence). V was trimmed by 5 bases and J by 0 bases, leaving 8 bases between them. As DNA, the CDR3 is TGTGCCAGTAGTCGACAGGACTCCTACGAGCAGTACTTC. Residues: CASSRQDSYEQYF. The variable domain in full, completed from reference TRBV19 and TRBJ2-7, reads DGGITQSPKYLFRKEGQNVTLSCEQNLNHDAMYWYRQDPGQGLRLIYYSQIVNDFQKGDIAEGYSVSREKKESFPLTVTSAQKNPTAFYLCASSRQDSYEQYFGPGTRLTVT.

The genes are TRBV5-1 and TRBJ2-5; the D is unclear. Trimming stripped 2 bases from V and 4 bases from J, with 9 bases between. CDR1 SGHRS and CDR2 YFSETQ come from the germline V gene. The CDR3 totals 13 residues. CDR3 sequence (DNA): TGCGCCAGCAGCTTACAGCCTCCAGAGACCCAGTACTTC. It specifies CASSLQPPETQYF.

In DNA form, the CDR3 reads TGCAGCCTCCGGGGACAGAGCACAGATACGCAGTATTTT. It codes for CSLRGQSTDTQYF. The V call is TRBV29-1, the J call TRBJ2-3; 7 bases agree with TRBD1. With 8 bases clipped from V and 0 bases from J, the junction kept 5 bases outside the gene matches. This CDR3 has 13 amino acids. CDR1 SQVTM and CDR2 ANQGSEA come from the germline V gene.

The chain links TRBV7-3 to TRBJ1-2; D gene uncertain. This CDR3 region has 13 residues. The germline gives CDR1 SGHTA, CDR2 FQGTGA. V lost 3 bases and J lost 8, with 13 bases in between. The CDR3 DNA sequence: TGTGCCAGCAGCTTTTCTGAAGGGAGGGGCTACACCTTC. Protein: CASSFSEGRGYTF.

This clone was seen a handful of times. This chain links TRBV7-8 with TRBJ2-4; the D gene is possibly TRBD2 (5 bases). The V and J ends lost 1 base and 0 bases respectively, with 13 bases between them. Germline V gives CDR1 SGHVS, CDR2 FQNEAQ. This CDR3 is 17 amino acids long. CDR3 region: CASSLGMGREAKNIQYF. The CDR3, as DNA: TGTGCCAGCAGCTTAGGTATGGGCCGGGAAGCCAAAAACATTCAGTACTTC.

The V call is TRBV7-9, the J call TRBJ2-7; TRBD1 is a possible D gene (5 bases). V shed 1 base and J shed 2 bases, with 6 bases lying between them. The CDR3 contains 13 residues. Per the germline V gene, CDR1 is SEHNR and CDR2 is FQNEAQ (reference sequence). CDR3 sequence reads: CASSLETAYEQYF. CDR3 DNA: TGTGCCAGCAGCTTAGAGACAGCCTACGAGCAGTACTTC.

This clone has more than one count but fewer than ten. CDR3 bases: TGTGCCAGCAGCGAGACCACAGGGGACTCAGATGGCTACACCTTC. The encoded protein is CASSETTGDSDGYTF. V usage is TRBV9 and J usage is TRBJ1-2; 7 bases fit TRBD1. With V trimmed by 3 bases and J by 6 bases, 11 bases remained unmatched. This CDR3 spans 15 amino acids. The germline V gene has CDR1 SGDLS and CDR2 YYNGEE.

The gene calls are TRBV5-6 and TRBJ1-2; TRBD1 aligns across 9 bases. CDR3 length: 13 residues. V dropped 4 bases and J dropped 10; count of bases not matched to a gene: 8. Germline V gene lookup returns CDR1 SGHDT and CDR2 YYEEEE. The CDR3 DNA follows: TGTGCCAGCAGCAAAAACAGGGGGCTGGACTACACCTTC. Translation: CASSKNRGLDYTF.

This clone has a handful of counts. V usage is TRBV5-4 and J usage is TRBJ2-1; 10 positions agree with TRBD2. CDR3 length: 13 residues. The V gene end was trimmed by 6 bases and the J gene end by 4 bases; junction bases not matched to a gene: 1. Per germline, CDR1 SGHNT and CDR2 YYREEE (reference sequence). The CDR3, as DNA: TGTGCCAGCACTAGCGGGGGATACAATGAGCAGTTCTTC. The encoded protein is CASTSGGYNEQFF.

The V and J genes are TRBV4-1 and TRBJ2-3; possibly TRBD2 for D (5 bases). Germline values: CDR1 MGHRA, CDR2 YSYEKL. V was cut by 0 bases and J by 0 bases, with 13 bases left in between. CDR3 size: 17 residues. The CDR3 region is CASSQDWARGSTDTQYF. For the CDR3, the DNA is TGCGCCAGCAGCCAAGATTGGGCGCGCGGGAGCACAGATACGCAGTATTTT.

This clone was found a few times. The V call is TRBV30, the J call TRBJ2-4; D is perhaps TRBD2 (5 bases). Germline CDR1 and CDR2: GTSNPN and SVGIG (reference sequence). CDR3 length equals 14 residues. V was shortened by 3 bases and J by 0 bases, with 9 bases between the two germline ends. CDR3 nucleotide sequence: TGTGCCTGGAGCTCTAGCCGAGCCAAAAACATTCAGTACTTC. This codes for CAWSSSRAKNIQYF.

This chain connects TRBV7-2 to TRBJ1-2; D is undetermined. In germline, CDR1 is SGHTA, CDR2 FQGNSA. The ends were cut back, 1 base at V and 4 bases at J, with 10 bases in the middle. The CDR3 is made up of 14 amino acids. CDR3 residues: CASSLDGFPYGYTF. The CDR3 nucleotides are TGTGCCAGCAGCTTAGACGGGTTCCCCTATGGCTACACCTTC.

The chain couples TRBV15 to TRBJ2-7; D is possibly TRBD1 (6 bases). The CDR3 length is 15 residues. V lost 5 bases, J lost 1 base, and 15 bases lay in between. Germline V CDR1 and CDR2: LNHNV, YYDKDF (reference sequence). For the CDR3, the DNA is TGTGCCACCAGCGCCGACCGGGACATATCCTACGAGCAGTACTTC. It specifies CATSADRDISYEQYF.

V and J are TRBV4-2 and TRBJ2-7; a weak D match, TRBD1 (6 bases). The CDR3 is made up of 15 amino acids. V was clipped by 1 base and J by 4 bases, with 14 bases between them. Germline assignment: CDR1 LGHNA and CDR2 YNFKEQ. The chain's CDR3 is CASSQGDNVEYEQYF. The DNA for the CDR3 is TGTGCCAGCAGCCAAGGGGACAATGTAGAGTACGAGCAGTACTTC.

This chain connects TRBV10-3 to TRBJ2-3; a possible D gene is TRBD2 (5 bases). The CDR3 runs to 14 residues. V was pared by 10 bases and J by 0 bases, with 14 bases between. Per germline, CDR1 ENHRY and CDR2 SYGVKD. The CDR3 spells CATTTGMSTDTQYF. DNA of the CDR3: TGTGCCACCACCACGGGGATGAGCACAGATACGCAGTATTTT.

The chain combines TRBV9 with TRBJ2-2, with D possibly being TRBD1 (6 bases). The germline V gene has CDR1 SGDLS and CDR2 YYNGEE. The V end was cut by 0 bases, the J end by 1 base, with 10 bases between. The CDR3 is made up of 16 amino acids. DNA for the CDR3: TGTGCCAGCAGCGTAGTGGGGGCCCTGAACACCGGGGAGCTGTTTTTT. This gives the protein CASSVVGALNTGELFF.

This sequence joins TRBV6-5 and TRBJ2-7, with TRBD2 as a possible D gene (6 bases). The CDR3 is made up of 15 amino acids. Between the trimmed V and J ends, which lost 0 bases and 9 bases, there was a span of 18 bases. From germline, CDR1 is MNHEY and CDR2 SVGAGI. The CDR3 nucleotides read TGTGCCAGCAGTTACTCGGGCGGGACCCTAGGCGGGCAGTACTTC. Its translation is CASSYSGGTLGGQYF.

This clone occurred a few times. The genes are TRBV29-1 and TRBJ2-4; the D gene is possibly TRBD2 (5 bases). Trimming took 7 bases from V and 0 from J, leaving 13 bases between them. The CDR3 loop spans 14 amino acids. Germline CDR1 is SQVTM and CDR2 is ANQGSEA. The CDR3 DNA is TGCAGCGCCAATTGGGGAGAAGCCAAAAACATTCAGTACTTC. Encoded protein: CSANWGEAKNIQYF.

The chain joins TRBV19 to TRBJ2-3; a possible D gene is TRBD1 (6 bases). This CDR3 region has 15 residues. The V and J ends lost 5 bases and 3 bases respectively, with 15 bases between them. Germline V gene data show CDR1 as LNHDA and CDR2 as SQIVND (reference sequence). The CDR3 protein is CASSRGGRFTDTQYF. In DNA form, the CDR3 reads TGTGCCAGTAGTCGAGGGGGAAGGTTTACAGATACGCAGTATTTT.

The chain carries TRBV11-1 and TRBJ2-7, with D perhaps matching TRBD1 (6 bases). Trimming stripped 6 bases from V and 3 bases from J, with 6 bases between. Germline CDR1 SGHAT, CDR2 FQDESV (reference sequence). This CDR3 spans 11 amino acids. CDR3 in amino acids: CASRDSYEQYF. The CDR3 DNA reads TGTGCCAGCAGGGACAGCTACGAGCAGTACTTC.

The chain has TRBV29-1 and TRBJ2-1, with 10 bases matching TRBD2. The CDR3 is made up of 14 amino acids. Germline V CDR1 and CDR2: SQVTM, ANQGSEA. The V segment lost 5 bases and the J segment 5 bases; nucleotides outside the gene matches: 6. CDR3: CSVLAGEKDNEQFF. CDR3 nucleotide sequence: TGCAGCGTTCTAGCGGGGGAAAAAGACAATGAGCAGTTCTTC.

This clone was counted between two and nine times. V usage is TRBV18 and J usage is TRBJ1-1; possibly TRBD1 for D (5 bases). The germline gives CDR1 KGHSH, CDR2 LQKENI. The CDR3 is made up of 18 amino acids. V lost 0 bases to trimming and J lost 0 bases, with 17 bases between them. The CDR3 sequence: CASSPPKGRFSMNTEAFF. For the CDR3, the DNA is TGTGCCAGCTCACCACCGAAGGGGCGCTTCTCAATGAACACTGAAGCTTTCTTT.

This chain uses TRBV7-8 with TRBJ2-7, with 7 bases aligning to TRBD1. Germline-derived CDR1 and CDR2 are SGHVS and FQNEAQ. The CDR3 covers 15 residues. The V gene end was trimmed by 3 bases and the J gene end by 7 bases; junction bases not matched to a gene: 12. The CDR3 loop is CASSFLNRGNGEQYF. The DNA of the CDR3 is TGTGCCAGCAGCTTCCTTAACAGGGGAAACGGGGAGCAGTACTTC.

There are a few counts of this clone. This chain joins TRBV2 and TRBJ1-2; D gene ambiguous. Trimming took off 3 bases at V and 7 bases at J, with 9 bases between the two ends. The CDR3 is made up of 12 amino acids. CDR1 is SNHLY and CDR2 is FYNNEI in the germline V gene. CDR3 residues: CASSDRLSGYTF. The DNA of the CDR3 is TGTGCCAGCAGTGACCGCCTCAGTGGCTACACCTTC.

This clone has a handful of counts. The rearrangement links TRBV27 to TRBJ1-5, with D unresolved. Between the trimmed V and J ends, which lost 5 bases and 8 bases, there was a span of 13 bases. CDR3 size: 13 residues. CDR1 MNHEY and CDR2 SMNVEV come from the germline V gene (reference sequence). The CDR3, as DNA: TGTGCCAGCAGTCCACGCGGGGATGAGCCCCAGCATTTT. Residues: CASSPRGDEPQHF.

This clone was seen more than once but under ten times. The sample holds other DNA sequences that translate to the same CDR3. This sequence joins TRBV7-2 and TRBJ2-7; TRBD1 agrees at 9 bases. Germline values: CDR1 SGHTA, CDR2 FQGNSA. The CDR3 length is 14 residues. The junction had 0 bases not matched to a gene; V was cut back by 0 bases and J by 3 bases. CDR3 protein: CASSLATGGYEQYF. The DNA of the CDR3 is TGTGCCAGCAGCTTAGCGACAGGGGGCTACGAGCAGTACTTC.